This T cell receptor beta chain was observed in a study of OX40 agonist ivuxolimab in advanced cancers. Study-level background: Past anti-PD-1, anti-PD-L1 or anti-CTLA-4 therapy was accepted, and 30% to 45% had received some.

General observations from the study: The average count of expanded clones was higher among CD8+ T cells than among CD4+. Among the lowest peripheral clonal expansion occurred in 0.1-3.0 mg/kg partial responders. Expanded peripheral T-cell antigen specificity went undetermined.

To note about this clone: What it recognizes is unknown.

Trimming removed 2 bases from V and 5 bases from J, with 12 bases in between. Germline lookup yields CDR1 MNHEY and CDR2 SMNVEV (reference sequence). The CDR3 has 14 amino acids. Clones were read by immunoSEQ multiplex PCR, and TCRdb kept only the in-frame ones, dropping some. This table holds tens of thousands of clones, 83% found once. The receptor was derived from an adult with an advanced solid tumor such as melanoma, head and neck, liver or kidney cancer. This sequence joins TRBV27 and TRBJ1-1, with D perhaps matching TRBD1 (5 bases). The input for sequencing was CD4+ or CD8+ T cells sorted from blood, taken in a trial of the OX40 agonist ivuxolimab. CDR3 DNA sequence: TGTGCCAGCAGTTTAGGTTGGGGCCGTACTGAAGCTTTCTTT. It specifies CASSLGWGRTEAFF.